One sample yielded the 9 T cell receptor beta chains listed below, sequenced in a study of T cell responses to AZD1222 COVID-19 vaccine. This table comes from immunoSEQ multiplex PCR, and its TCRdb copy is limited to in-frame clones, with some not included. Of over 95,000 clones listed, roughly 89% are singletons. Source: peripheral blood, taken on day 0 of AZD1222 vaccination. The receptors stem from an adult in good health.

The J gene is TRBJ2-7, the V gene TRBV6-5; tentatively, D is TRBD1 (6 bases). From germline, CDR1 is MNHEY and CDR2 SVGAGI. This CDR3 has 11 amino acids. Trimming cost V 10 bases and J 4 bases, with 11 bases left between them. In DNA form, the CDR3 reads TGTGCCATCAGGGACAAATACGAGCAGTACTTC. It translates to CAIRDKYEQYF.

The chain links TRBV7-3 to TRBJ2-1; 8 bases map to TRBD1. Germline CDR1 is SGHTA and CDR2 is FQGTGA. V trimming: 4 bases; J trimming: 7 bases; junction bases outside the gene matches: 3. This CDR3 has 13 amino acids. The DNA for the CDR3 is TGTGCCAGCAGCTCTTACAGGGGGAATGAGCAGTTCTTC. This encodes CASSSYRGNEQFF.

This clone was detected once. This sequence joins TRBV6-2 or TRBV6-3 and TRBJ2-3, with D perhaps being TRBD1 or TRBD2 (5 bases each). Looked up from germline, CDR1 is MNHEY and CDR2 is SVGEGT. Trimming removed 4 bases at V and 6 bases at J, with 17 bases between. This CDR3 has 15 residues. CDR3 DNA sequence: TGTGCCAGCAGTTTTAATGGGGGTAAAAAGGATACGCAGTATTTT. Amino acids: CASSFNGGKKDTQYF.

The V call is TRBV21-1, the J call TRBJ1-3. TRBV21-1 is given as a pseudogene. The CDR3 extends over 16 amino acids. The CDR3 DNA is TGTGCCACCTACCGGAGGGGACCGTTCTCTGGAAACACCATATATTTT. Translated, it gives CATYRRGPFSGNTIYF.

The chain uses TRBV27 and TRBJ2-2; 8 bases agree with TRBD2. The V and J ends lost 5 bases and 5 bases, in that order; junction bases with no gene match: 4. CDR1 MNHEY and CDR2 SMNVEV come from the germline V gene (reference sequence). This CDR3 spans 14 amino acids. The CDR3 nucleotides read TGTGCCAGCAGTCGGACTAGCCCAACCGGGGAGCTGTTTTTT. It translates to CASSRTSPTGELFF.

In nucleotides, the CDR3 is TGTGCCAGCAGCACTTACTCCGGGACAGGGGACGTTAAGTGGCACACCGGGGAGCTGTTTTTT. Encoded protein: CASSTYSGTGDVKWHTGELFF. The rearrangement uses TRBV7-9 and TRBJ2-2; 10 bases line up with TRBD1. V dropped 5 bases and J dropped 3; count of bases not matched to a gene: 21. The CDR3 length is 21 residues. Germline V gene lookup returns CDR1 SEHNR and CDR2 FQNEAQ (reference sequence).

The chain is built from TRBV13 and TRBJ2-1; 10 bases fit TRBD2. There are 14 residues in the CDR3. With V trimmed by 7 bases and J by 7 bases, 7 bases remained unmatched. Germline V gene lookup returns CDR1 PRHDT and CDR2 FYEKMQ (reference sequence). The CDR3 protein is CASNVLAGTNEQFF. CDR3 in DNA: TGTGCCAGCAACGTACTAGCGGGGACTAATGAGCAGTTCTTC. Together with reference TRBV13 and TRBJ2-1, the CDR3 gives the full variable domain: AAGVIQSPRHLIKEKRETATLKCYPIPRHDTVYWYQQGPGQDPQFLISFYEKMQSDKGSIPDRFSAQQFSDYHSELNMSSLELGDSALYFCASNVLAGTNEQFFGPGTRLTVL.

The chain uses TRBV20-1 and TRBJ2-7; D perhaps matches TRBD2 (5 bases). Looked up from germline, CDR1 is DFQATT and CDR2 is SNEGSKA (reference sequence). V gave up 3 bases and J gave up 2 bases, with 11 bases separating them. This CDR3 is 13 amino acids long. The CDR3 DNA is TGCAGTGCTAGTCGGGGAGAAACCTACGAGCAGTACTTC. Translated: CSASRGETYEQYF.

The genes are TRBV27 and TRBJ2-1; tentative D call: TRBD2 (6 bases). The CDR3 runs to 14 residues. V lost 1 base and J 3 bases, leaving 7 bases between the germline ends. Germline values: CDR1 MNHEY, CDR2 SMNVEV (reference sequence). In DNA form, the CDR3 reads TGTGCCAGCAGTTTATTGCGGGACTACAATGAGCAGTTCTTC. It is translated as CASSLLRDYNEQFF.